These 22 T cell receptor beta chains share one sample of origin, sequenced in a study of cytomegalovirus exposure and HLA in healthy donors. PCR was performed using 60 Vbeta and 13 Jbeta primers. Measured with immunoSEQ multiplex PCR; TCRdb has only the in-frame clones, and not every one. The sample lists roughly 160,000 clones, roughly 77% seen once, with roughly 2% in the top ten. What was sequenced was PBMCs. These receptors originate from a man between 50 and 59 years old in good health and CMV-seropositive.

The CDR3 DNA follows: TGTGCCAGTACCACTAGCGGGGGCACCAATGAGCAGTTCTTC. Translating gives CASTTSGGTNEQFF. The chain carries TRBV19 and TRBJ2-1; 11 positions match TRBD2. This CDR3 region has 14 residues. After removal of 7 bases from V and 6 bases from J, the junction contained 5 bases not matched to a gene. The germline CDR1 and CDR2 sequences are LNHDA and SQIVND (reference sequence).

This rearrangement joins TRBV5-1 to TRBJ2-3; possible D gene TRBD2, 5 bases. V lost 7 bases to trimming and J lost 9 bases, with 24 bases between them. The CDR3 runs 15 residues. Looked up from germline, CDR1 is SGHRS and CDR2 is YFSETQ. The chain's CDR3 is CASRPDPLGPGTQYF. CDR3 DNA: TGCGCCAGCCGTCCCGATCCTTTGGGCCCGGGGACGCAGTATTTT.

The chain couples TRBV4-1 to TRBJ2-2; the match to TRBD2 covers 7 bases. J lost 2 bases, V lost 4 bases, and 4 bases had no gene match. Germline V lookup: CDR1 MGHRA, CDR2 YSYEKL. The CDR3 consists of 15 residues. CDR3: CASSRSGANTGELFF. CDR3 DNA: TGCGCCAGCAGCCGAAGCGGGGCTAACACCGGGGAGCTGTTTTTT.

The V and J genes are TRBV5-1 and TRBJ2-7, with 8 bases aligning to TRBD1. The CDR3 sequence is 18 residues long. The germline CDR1 and CDR2 sequences are SGHRS and YFSETQ. V lost 0 bases, J lost 6 bases, and 17 bases stayed unmatched. CDR3: CASSLALERTGRGSEQYF. In nucleotides, the CDR3 is TGCGCCAGCAGCTTGGCCTTGGAACGGACAGGGCGTGGATCCGAGCAGTACTTC.

The V call is TRBV4-1, the J call TRBJ2-1; D unresolved. Per germline, CDR1 MGHRA and CDR2 YSYEKL. The CDR3 is 11 amino acids. Trimming took 4 bases from V and 9 from J, leaving 7 bases between them. CDR3 residues: CASSPRGEQFF. CDR3 coding DNA: TGCGCCAGCAGCCCTAGAGGTGAGCAGTTCTTC.

The J gene is TRBJ1-1, the V gene TRBV18, with D unresolved. This CDR3 contains 15 residues. V lost 3 bases, J lost 2 bases, and 13 bases lay in between. CDR1 is KGHSH, CDR2 LQKENI, per germline. CDR3 nucleotides: TGTGCCAGCTCACCGATCCCCAGGTCCAACACTGAAGCTTTCTTT. It translates to CASSPIPRSNTEAFF.

The V and J genes are TRBV11-3 and TRBJ2-2, with D perhaps matching TRBD1 (6 bases). Germline loops: CDR1 SGHNT, CDR2 YENEEA. The CDR3 extends over 16 amino acids. The V end was cut by 0 bases, the J end by 2 bases, with 10 bases between. For the CDR3, the DNA is TGTGCCAGCAGCTTAGAAGCAGGGGATAACACCGGGGAGCTGTTTTTT. Protein sequence: CASSLEAGDNTGELFF.

The chain recombines TRBV7-3 with TRBJ1-1; 8 nucleotides agree with TRBD1. The CDR3 runs to 13 residues. Germline-derived CDR1 and CDR2 are SGHTA and FQGTGA. The V and J ends lost 3 bases and 8 bases, in that order; junction bases with no gene match: 5. The chain's CDR3 is CASSFGQGSEAFF. CDR3 bases: TGTGCCAGCAGCTTCGGACAGGGTTCCGAAGCTTTCTTT.

The chain couples TRBV5-1 to TRBJ2-7, with 8 bases that match TRBD1. The germline V gene has CDR1 SGHRS and CDR2 YFSETQ. After removal of 1 base from V and 0 bases from J, the junction contained 3 bases not matched to a gene. The CDR3 has 15 amino acids. CDR3 sequence: CASSLRQGLSYEQYF. The CDR3 region has the DNA TGCGCCAGCAGCTTGAGACAGGGGCTCTCCTACGAGCAGTACTTC.

Worth noting for this clone: The junction does not match germline at one end; this may be a read error. V gene TRBV15 combines with J gene TRBJ2-3, with TRBD2 as a possible D gene (6 bases). Looked up from germline, CDR1 is LNHNV and CDR2 is YYDKDF (reference sequence). CDR3 length: 12 residues. The CDR3 bases are TGTGCCACCAGCAGAGAGGCGGGGAGATGTCTATTT. It specifies CATSREAGRCLF.

The rearrangement links TRBV5-1 to TRBJ2-2; TRBD1 aligns across 8 bases. There are 16 residues in the CDR3. CDR1 and CDR2 from the germline V gene are SGHRS and YFSETQ. V lost 3 bases, J lost 5 bases, and 9 bases stayed unmatched. The CDR3 nucleotides are TGCGCCAGCAGCTCGGACAGGGTAATTGGAACCGGGGAGCTGTTTTTT. It is translated as CASSSDRVIGTGELFF.

The J gene is TRBJ2-1, the V gene TRBV4-3; TRBD2 agrees at 14 bases. The germline V gene has CDR1 LGHNA and CDR2 YSLEER. The CDR3 is 17 amino acids. With V trimmed by 4 bases and J by 9 bases, 11 bases remained unmatched. CDR3 amino acids: CASSLRLAGGPKGEQFF. The DNA for the CDR3 is TGCGCCAGCAGCCTGAGACTAGCGGGGGGGCCGAAGGGTGAGCAGTTCTTC.

The chain is built from TRBV5-1 and TRBJ2-1, with D perhaps matching TRBD2 (6 bases). V gave up 0 bases and J gave up 0 bases, with 10 bases separating them. This CDR3 spans 16 amino acids. Germline CDR1 is SGHRS and CDR2 is YFSETQ. CDR3 bases: TGCGCCAGCAGCTTGGGGGGGGTCGGCTCCTACAATGAGCAGTTCTTC. Its protein is CASSLGGVGSYNEQFF.

The chain carries TRBV4-1 and TRBJ2-7; TRBD1 might be the D (5 bases). Germline V CDR1 and CDR2: MGHRA, YSYEKL. The germline V and J ends were trimmed by 0 bases and 5 bases, with 14 bases remaining between them. The CDR3 is 15 amino acids. The CDR3 region is CASSQDSAGMDEQYF. The CDR3, as DNA: TGCGCCAGCAGCCAAGATTCGGCAGGGATGGACGAGCAGTACTTC.

This rearrangement joins TRBV19 to TRBJ2-7, with TRBD2 matching over 10 bases. Germline CDR1 LNHDA, CDR2 SQIVND (reference sequence). The CDR3 extends over 14 amino acids. V trimming: 5 bases; J trimming: 2 bases; junction bases outside the gene matches: 3. The DNA of the CDR3 is TGTGCCAGTAGTCACACTAGCGGGGCCTACGAGCAGTACTTC. Translated: CASSHTSGAYEQYF. The full variable domain, rest sourced from reference TRBV19 and TRBJ2-7, is DGGITQSPKYLFRKEGQNVTLSCEQNLNHDAMYWYRQDPGQGLRLIYYSQIVNDFQKGDIAEGYSVSREKKESFPLTVTSAQKNPTAFYLCASSHTSGAYEQYFGPGTRLTVT.

The chain is built from TRBV7-6 and TRBJ1-5, with a weak D call TRBD1 (5 bases). Germline assignment: CDR1 SGHVS and CDR2 FNYEAQ. This CDR3 is built from 15 residues. Trimming left V 4 bases short and J 4 bases short, with 14 bases between. In DNA form, the CDR3 reads TGTGCCAGCAGCTACGACAGTATCCAAAATCAGCCCCAGCATTTT. Protein product: CASSYDSIQNQPQHF.

The chain combines TRBV18 with TRBJ2-2, with 7 bases lining up with TRBD1. This CDR3 is built from 16 residues. The V and J ends lost 3 bases and 0 bases, in that order; junction bases with no gene match: 4. Germline lookup yields CDR1 KGHSH and CDR2 LQKENI. The CDR3 nucleotides read TGTGCCAGCTCACCTAGAGGGACAGCGAACACCGGGGAGCTGTTTTTT. Its translation is CASSPRGTANTGELFF. Full variable domain (remainder filled in from reference TRBV18 and TRBJ2-2): NAGVMQNPRHLVRRRGQEARLRCSPMKGHSHVYWYRQLPEEGLKFMVYLQKENIIDESGMPKERFSAEFPKEGPSILRIQQVVRGDSAAYFCASSPRGTANTGELFFGEGSRLTVL.

A few counts support this clone. This sequence joins TRBV4-3 and TRBJ1-6, with 8 positions matching TRBD1. Germline V gene sequence: CDR1 LGHNA, CDR2 YSLEER. With V trimmed by 1 base and J by 10 bases, 6 bases remained unmatched. This CDR3 is built from 15 residues. CDR3: CASSQAGTGRSPLHF. CDR3 nucleotides: TGCGCCAGCAGCCAAGCCGGGACAGGCAGGTCACCCCTCCACTTT.

The V and J genes are TRBV7-2 and TRBJ1-2; 7 positions agree with TRBD1. There are 14 residues in the CDR3. Looked up from germline, CDR1 is SGHTA and CDR2 is FQGNSA. With 5 bases clipped from V and 0 bases from J, the junction kept 3 bases outside the gene matches. CDR3: CASSPGGANYGYTF. As DNA, the CDR3 is TGTGCCAGCAGCCCAGGGGGAGCTAACTATGGCTACACCTTC.

This clone was detected only once. The rearrangement uses TRBV6-1 and TRBJ2-3; D might be TRBD1 (5 bases). Germline CDR1 is MNHNS and CDR2 is SASEGT. The V and J ends lost 6 bases and 5 bases respectively, with 9 bases between them. The CDR3 is made up of 12 amino acids. This CDR3 reads CASRARVDTQYF. Written as DNA, the CDR3 is TGTGCCAGCAGAGCCAGGGTAGATACGCAGTATTTT.

V and J are TRBV18 and TRBJ1-2, with unresolved D. CDR3 length equals 12 residues. The V gene lost 3 bases and the J gene lost 5 bases, with 7 bases spanning the gap. CDR1 is KGHSH and CDR2 is LQKENI in the germline V gene. The CDR3 sequence: CASSPLSYGYTF. Here the CDR3 DNA reads TGTGCCAGCTCACCTCTCTCGTATGGCTACACCTTC.

This chain connects TRBV9 to TRBJ2-3; D remains ambiguous. Trimming removed 1 base at V and 3 bases at J, with 6 bases between. The germline CDR1 and CDR2 sequences are SGDLS and YYNGEE. This CDR3 has 13 residues. The CDR3 bases are TGTGCCAGCAGCGTAAGCTCGACAGATACGCAGTATTTT. Protein product: CASSVSSTDTQYF.